A single sample gave rise to the 7 T cell receptor beta chains below, sequenced in a study of T cell responses to AZD1222 COVID-19 vaccine. Clones were sequenced by immunoSEQ multiplex PCR, and TCRdb holds only the in-frame ones, with some missing. Among approximately 80,000 clones listed, 70% to 90% were seen once. This specimen consisted of peripheral blood, obtained 28 days after the second AZD1222 dose. The origin of the receptors is an adult who received the AZD1222 COVID-19 vaccine.

The chain links TRBV19 to TRBJ2-3; TRBD2 agrees at 8 bases. This CDR3 comprises 16 residues. The germline CDR1 and CDR2 sequences are LNHDA and SQIVND (reference sequence). The ends lost 5 bases at V and 0 bases at J; junction bases unmatched: 7. CDR3 bases: TGTGCCAGTAGTGGGGCTAGCGGGCCTAGCACAGATACGCAGTATTTT. Its translation: CASSGASGPSTDTQYF. Combining the CDR3 with reference TRBV19 and TRBJ2-3 gives the whole variable domain DGGITQSPKYLFRKEGQNVTLSCEQNLNHDAMYWYRQDPGQGLRLIYYSQIVNDFQKGDIAEGYSVSREKKESFPLTVTSAQKNPTAFYLCASSGASGPSTDTQYFGPGTRLTVL.

The V gene is TRBV20-1, the J gene TRBJ1-3; the D is unclear. The CDR3 runs to 11 residues. V was pared by 6 bases and J by 4 bases, with 7 bases between. Germline lookup yields CDR1 DFQATT and CDR2 SNEGSKA (reference sequence). Written as DNA, the CDR3 is TGCAGTGCCAAGTCCGGAAACACCATATATTTT. It codes for CSAKSGNTIYF.

This clone appeared a few times. This rearrangement joins TRBV5-8 to TRBJ2-3; TRBD2 agrees at 9 bases. V lost 4 bases, J lost 0 bases, and 9 bases stayed unmatched. Germline V CDR1 and CDR2: SGHTS, YDEGEE. The CDR3 has 17 amino acids. The CDR3 spells CASSTGVLAGSTDTQYF. In DNA, the CDR3 is TGTGCCAGCAGCACTGGGGTGCTAGCGGGAAGCACAGATACGCAGTATTTT. The variable domain in full, completed from reference TRBV5-8 and TRBJ2-3, reads EAGVTQSPTHLIKTRGQQATLRCSPISGHTSVYWYQQALGLGLQFLLWYDEGEERNRGNFPPRFSGRQFPNYSSELNVNALELEDSALYLCASSTGVLAGSTDTQYFGPGTRLTVL.

The chain links TRBV19 to TRBJ1-6, with 7 positions matching TRBD1. V was clipped by 6 bases and J by 8 bases; unmatched bases: 7. CDR3 length equals 14 residues. Looked up from germline, CDR1 is LNHDA and CDR2 is SQIVND (reference sequence). This CDR3 reads CASSPTGTDSPLHF. The CDR3 DNA reads as TGTGCCAGTAGCCCGACAGGGACGGATTCACCCCTCCACTTT.

The chain uses TRBV4-2 and TRBJ2-3; no reliable D call. The CDR3 has 10 residues. Germline V lookup: CDR1 LGHNA, CDR2 YNFKEQ. Trimming took off 11 bases at V and 1 base at J, with 4 bases between the two ends. The CDR3 bases are TGTGCCTCGGGCACAGATACGCAGTATTTT. It is translated as CASGTDTQYF.

This chain joins TRBV27 and TRBJ2-3; 13 nucleotides match TRBD2. The germline V gene encodes CDR1 MNHEY and CDR2 SMNVEV (reference sequence). Unmatched junction bases numbered 3, after V lost 6 bases and J lost 3 bases. The CDR3 covers 15 residues. As DNA, the CDR3 is TGTGCCAGCAGGGGACTAGCGGGGAGGACAGATACGCAGTATTTT. Its translation is CASRGLAGRTDTQYF.

V usage is TRBV4-1 and J usage is TRBJ1-1; D is uncertain. V lost 0 bases, J lost 4 bases, and 9 bases lay in between. Germline V gives CDR1 MGHRA, CDR2 YSYEKL. The CDR3 contains 14 residues. CDR3 amino acids: CASSQDGRGTEAFF. The CDR3 DNA sequence: TGCGCCAGCAGCCAAGATGGGCGCGGCACTGAAGCTTTCTTT.